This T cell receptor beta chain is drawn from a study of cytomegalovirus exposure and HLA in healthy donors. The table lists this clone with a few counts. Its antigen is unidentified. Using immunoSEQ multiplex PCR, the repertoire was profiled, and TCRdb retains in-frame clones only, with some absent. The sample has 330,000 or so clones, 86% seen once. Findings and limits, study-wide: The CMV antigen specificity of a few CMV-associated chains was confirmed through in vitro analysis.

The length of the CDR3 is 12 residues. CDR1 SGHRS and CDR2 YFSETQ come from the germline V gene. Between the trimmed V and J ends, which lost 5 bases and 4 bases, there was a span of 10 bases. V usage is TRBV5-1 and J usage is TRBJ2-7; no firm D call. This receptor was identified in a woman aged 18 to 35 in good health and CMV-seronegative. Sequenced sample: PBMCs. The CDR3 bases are TGCGCCAGCAGTCCTTCCGGTTACGAGCAGTACTTC. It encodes CASSPSGYEQYF.